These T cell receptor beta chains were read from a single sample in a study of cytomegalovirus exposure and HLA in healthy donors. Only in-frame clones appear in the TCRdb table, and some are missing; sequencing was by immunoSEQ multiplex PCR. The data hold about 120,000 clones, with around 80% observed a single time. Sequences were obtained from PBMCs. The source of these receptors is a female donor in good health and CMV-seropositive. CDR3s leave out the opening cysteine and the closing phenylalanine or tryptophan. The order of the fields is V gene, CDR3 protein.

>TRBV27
ASSSLGGGHSNQPQH
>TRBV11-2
ASSHGQTYEQY
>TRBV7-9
ASSLDWGDTEAF
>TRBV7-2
ASSLAEGTLRY
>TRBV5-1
ASSSGDATNEKLF
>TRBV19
ASSIVRGSQPQH
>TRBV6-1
ASNVPGQDPI
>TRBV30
AWTRDSRNEQF
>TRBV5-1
ASRRQGTNGYT
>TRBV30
AWSVTSGSIRRSNQPQH
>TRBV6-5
ASRSAGGVETQY
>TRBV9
ASSVGLAGGLNTQY
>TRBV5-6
ASSLMVLANTGELF
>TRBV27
ASRTTGAGQTQY
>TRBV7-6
ASSLGRTSGGVDEQF
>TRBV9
ASSVEDSSGNTIY
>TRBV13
ASSRRQGITEAF
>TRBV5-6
ASSLAGINPQPQH
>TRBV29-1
SVDRAGSGNTIY
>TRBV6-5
ASSYRLGGYT
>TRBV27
ASGPGQGWVTGELF
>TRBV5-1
ASFETGGIEQY
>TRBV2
ASSEDLQGNQPQH
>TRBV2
ATQKSSGSYEQY
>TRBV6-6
ASSQGLGQPQH
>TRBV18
ASSPWPRDTEAF
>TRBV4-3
ASSPSGTENTEAF
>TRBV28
ASSSGQGRGYT
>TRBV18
ASSSRDSYGYT
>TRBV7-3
ASSSQGQETQY
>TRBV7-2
ASSLGGTGGQPQH
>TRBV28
ASSSPGVPSYEQY
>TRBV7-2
ASSFLQGPAEAF
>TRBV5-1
ASSLGGDSNYGYT
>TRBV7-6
ASSPPPGTASGNTIY
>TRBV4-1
ASSQGIRGLSMSQH
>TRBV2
ASSRQQGSTEAF
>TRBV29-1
SAVRGFSYNEQF
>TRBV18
ASSPPSSGGHINIQY
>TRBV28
ASSPGQAINEQF
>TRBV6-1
ASSGQGNTEAF
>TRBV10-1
ASRPGQGATDTQY
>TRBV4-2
ASSQDLRGTVKYEQY
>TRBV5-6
ASSWDTGTGYSPLH
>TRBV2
ASTYAEGRYGYT
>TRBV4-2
ASSQDRGTYEQY